A selection of T cell receptor beta chains follows, all from one sample in a study of T-cell memory formation after mild COVID-19. A single record per CDR3 protein comes from TCRdb applying MiXCR to the 5' RACE reads. The sample comprises 350,000 or so distinct CDR3 sequences, 10% to 15% of which are singletons, and over 20% rests with the top ten. The source material was PBMCs or a T cell subset sorted from them (not recorded which). These receptors were taken from a man aged 18 to 29 who had mild COVID-19 (a few samples of this study predate the infection). Cell type and time point are not known. CDR3s include the opening cysteine and the closing phenylalanine or tryptophan.

J | V | CDR3
TRBJ1-6 | TRBV6-5 | CASSSRAGSGNSPLHF
TRBJ2-1 | TRBV5-1 | CASSLASGNYNEQFF
TRBJ2-5 | TRBV6-5 | CASSYGTSGGVETQYF
TRBJ2-3 | TRBV4-3 | CASSQETPPRTDTQYF
TRBJ2-5 | TRBV9 | CASSVVGSETQYF
TRBJ2-2 | TRBV5-1 | CASSHPNADGELFF
TRBJ2-2 | TRBV20-1 | CSARFRGTYTGELFF
TRBJ2-3 | TRBV20-1 | CSASRRRDTQYF
TRBJ1-2 | TRBV12-3/TRBV12-4 | CASSSSTDLNYGYTF
TRBJ2-3 | TRBV30 | CAWTQGGPDTQYF
TRBJ1-4 | TRBV7-8 | CASSPTETNEKLFF
TRBJ2-1 | TRBV4-3 | CASSQEEANEQFF
TRBJ1-5 | TRBV5-1 | CASSWEGVGNQPQHF
TRBJ1-6 | TRBV4-3 | CASSHSSGTGARNSPLHF
TRBJ1-1 | TRBV5-1 | CASSQGNSMNTEAFF
TRBJ1-5 | TRBV7-2 | CASSFDSYQPQHF
TRBJ2-7 | TRBV21-1 | CASSNGDPQRAYEQYF
TRBJ1-5 | TRBV19 | CASRASEGQLNQPQHF
TRBJ2-2 | TRBV25-1 | CASRESGNTGELFF
TRBJ2-3 | TRBV6-2/TRBV6-3 | CASSHNLASDTQYF
TRBJ1-3 | TRBV28 | CASCPSGNTIYF
TRBJ1-5 | TRBV9 | CASSVDHRAWPQHF
TRBJ1-2 | TRBV4-3 | CASSPTGISGYTF
TRBJ1-1 | TRBV7-9 | CASSASGGSTEAFF
TRBJ2-1 | TRBV9 | CASSVGGQGGDEQFF
TRBJ2-3 | TRBV10-3 | CAIRETSGKTDTQYF
TRBJ2-7 | TRBV12-3/TRBV12-4 | CASSLSGGPSYEQYF
TRBJ2-1 | TRBV11-2 | CASSLSAFDEQFF
TRBJ2-3 | TRBV11-1 | CASSTTSGYTDTQYF
TRBJ2-3 | TRBV7-2 | CASSYRLTDTQYF
TRBJ1-6 | TRBV9 | CASSSRGDRSSYNSPLHF
TRBJ2-2 | TRBV7-2 | CASRPQATGELFF
TRBJ1-4 | TRBV6-6 | CASSDGGALRTEKLFF
TRBJ2-3 | TRBV29-1 | CSVAGRMSTDTQYF
TRBJ2-7 | TRBV25-1 | CASSGIGQSYEQYF
TRBJ2-2 | TRBV7-3 | CASSQYVGGGGELFF
TRBJ1-4 | TRBV7-2 | CASSLRQGASEKLFF
TRBJ1-6 | TRBV20-1 | CSVPRDGNSPLHF
TRBJ2-2 | TRBV7-6 | CASSLVPTGELFF
TRBJ2-1 | TRBV4-3 | CASSQDGVSWEYNEQFF
TRBJ2-7 | TRBV27 | CASSRYWTGGYEQYF
TRBJ2-5 | TRBV7-2 | CASSLAQTGSQYF
TRBJ1-6 | TRBV11-2 | CATEGVYNSPLHF
TRBJ1-5 | TRBV20-1 | CSSGSRDRNQPQHF
TRBJ1-6 | TRBV7-2 | CASSLDGGGWDSPLHF
TRBJ1-4 | TRBV4-1 | CASSQGDRALFF
TRBJ1-2 | TRBV5-1 | CASSLAGRGTTYGYTF
TRBJ1-1 | TRBV29-1 | CSVGGTGNTEAFF
TRBJ1-5 | TRBV2 | CASRQPPQPQHF
TRBJ1-3 | TRBV3-1 | CASSQEGGNTIYF
TRBJ2-1 | TRBV12-3/TRBV12-4 | CASSLGQSFF
TRBJ1-2 | TRBV12-3/TRBV12-4 | CASSFQGGYGYTF
TRBJ2-7 | TRBV5-1 | CASSLGTGGSNEQYF
TRBJ2-3 | TRBV7-3 | CASSLTAASTDTQYF
TRBJ2-1 | TRBV7-9 | CASSLGKGGQFF
TRBJ1-2 | TRBV9 | CASSVAVGAWGYGYTF
TRBJ1-1 | TRBV12-3/TRBV12-4 | CASSSDGGTEAFF
TRBJ1-6 | TRBV7-2 | CASSFVGRRNSPHHF
TRBJ1-1 | TRBV13 | CASSFFGRDTEAFF
TRBJ2-1 | TRBV20-1 | CSAPRTGLGSYNEQFF